This T cell receptor beta chain appears in the sequencing data of a study of spatial heterogeneity in lung cancer. TCRdb re-called the 5' RACE reads with MiXCR, one entry per CDR3 protein. The table lists around 8,000 distinct CDR3 sequences, 7.5% to 10% of them singletons. The time point denotes: sample taken at primary tumor resection. The sequenced material consisted of unsorted whole RNA from tumor, nontumor lung or frozen PBMC. This clonotype has just a few counts. In a library made to pick up alpha chains, this beta chain is a stray read with a size that means little. This CDR3 is 14 amino acids long. Trimming at V came to 2 bases and at J to 5 bases, leaving 5 bases not matched to a gene. Germline V CDR1 and CDR2: DFQATT, SNEGSKA (reference sequence).

The sequencing here drew on PBMCs, taken at surgery. This TCR came from a male donor with early-stage non-small cell lung cancer. V is TRBV20-1 and J is TRBJ2-2; 7 nucleotides line up with TRBD2. CDR3 nucleotides: TGCAGTGCTAGAAAGGACGGGAGGACCGGGGAGCTGTTTTTT. It translates to CSARKDGRTGELFF.